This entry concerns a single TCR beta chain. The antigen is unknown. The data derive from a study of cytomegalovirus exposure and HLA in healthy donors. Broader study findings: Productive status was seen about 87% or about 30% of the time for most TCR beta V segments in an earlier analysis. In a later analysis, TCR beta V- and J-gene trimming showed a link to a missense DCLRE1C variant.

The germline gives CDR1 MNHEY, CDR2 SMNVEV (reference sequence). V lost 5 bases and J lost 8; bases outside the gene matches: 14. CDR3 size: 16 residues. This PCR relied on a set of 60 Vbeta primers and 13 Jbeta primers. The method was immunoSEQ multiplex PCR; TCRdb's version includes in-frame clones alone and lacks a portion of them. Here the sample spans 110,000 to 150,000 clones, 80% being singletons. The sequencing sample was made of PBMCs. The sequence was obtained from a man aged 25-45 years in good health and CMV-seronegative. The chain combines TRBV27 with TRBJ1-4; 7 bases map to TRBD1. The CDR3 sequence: CASSPILQGPREKLFF. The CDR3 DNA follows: TGTGCCAGCAGTCCGATCCTACAGGGGCCCCGGGAAAAACTGTTTTTT.